A single sample is the source of the 27 T cell receptor beta chains below, sequenced in a study of blood T cell repertoires in COVID-19. Profiled with immunoSEQ multiplex PCR; TCRdb holds only in-frame clones, not every one. The table records over 250,000 clones, approximately 90% of them present only once. Sequencing used peripheral blood. The source is a woman between 45 and 60 years old with COVID-19, enrolled during active disease.

The table lists this clone with a count of one. V gene TRBV18 combines with J gene TRBJ1-1; a weak D match, TRBD1 (6 bases). The ends were cut back, 3 bases at V and 5 bases at J, with 16 bases in the middle. The CDR3 extends over 15 amino acids. Germline V gene data show CDR1 as KGHSH and CDR2 as LQKENI. The CDR3 protein is CASSPSAGVGTEAFF. CDR3 bases: TGTGCCAGCTCACCGTCGGCAGGGGTAGGGACTGAAGCTTTCTTT.

The J gene is TRBJ2-3, the V gene TRBV6-4; TRBD1 agrees at 12 bases. CDR1 and CDR2 from the germline V gene are MRHNA and SNTAGT. The V and J ends lost 6 bases and 5 bases, in that order; junction bases with no gene match: 6. The CDR3 consists of 15 residues. Written as DNA, the CDR3 is TGTGCCAGCAGCGACGGGACAGGGGGCTTAGATACGCAGTATTTT. This codes for CASSDGTGGLDTQYF.

This clone appeared once. The chain is built from TRBV16 and TRBJ2-1, with 7 bases aligning to TRBD2. The CDR3 sequence is 15 residues long. CDR1 and CDR2 from the germline V gene are KGHSY and FQNENV. The ends lost 0 bases at V and 3 bases at J; junction bases unmatched: 2. Here the CDR3 reads CASSQSWEGYNEQFF. The CDR3 DNA follows: TGTGCCAGCAGCCAATCGTGGGAGGGCTACAATGAGCAGTTCTTC.

The V and J genes are TRBV19 and TRBJ1-6; tentative D call: TRBD1 (5 bases). The CDR3 totals 14 residues. The ends were cut back, 10 bases at V and 8 bases at J, with 18 bases in the middle. The germline V gene has CDR1 LNHDA and CDR2 SQIVND (reference sequence). CDR3 sequence: CATRLQGGDSPLHF. In DNA form, the CDR3 reads TGTGCCACCCGGCTCCAGGGAGGCGATTCACCCCTCCACTTT.

This chain joins TRBV14 and TRBJ1-2; 7 bases agree with TRBD1. Germline loops: CDR1 SGHDN, CDR2 FVKESK. The CDR3 sequence is 16 residues long. The J segment lost 2 bases and the V segment lost 2 bases, leaving 8 bases of the junction unmatched. The CDR3 bases are TGTGCCAGCAGCCAATCAGGACAGGAAGGCAACTATGGCTACACCTTC. Translated: CASSQSGQEGNYGYTF.

The chain employs TRBV6-5 and TRBJ1-2; 9 nucleotides match TRBD1. This CDR3 is built from 15 residues. In germline, CDR1 is MNHEY, CDR2 SVGAGI. The V segment lost 6 bases and the J segment 0 bases; nucleotides outside the gene matches: 5. The CDR3 DNA sequence: TGTGCCAGCAGAGAGGGACAGGGCGCTAACTATGGCTACACCTTC. Its translation: CASREGQGANYGYTF.

This chain joins TRBV6-5 and TRBJ1-4; the D gene is possibly TRBD1 (6 bases). V dropped 7 bases and J dropped 4 bases, with 10 bases sitting between them. The CDR3 has 13 amino acids. The germline V gene has CDR1 MNHEY and CDR2 SVGAGI. CDR3: CASKGTRNEKLFF. CDR3 DNA: TGTGCCAGCAAGGGGACACGTAATGAAAAACTGTTTTTT.

This chain uses TRBV9 with TRBJ1-5; D is ambiguous. The germline V gene encodes CDR1 SGDLS and CDR2 YYNGEE. The CDR3 consists of 14 residues. V was cut by 0 bases and J by 6 bases, with 10 bases left in between. The CDR3 spells CASSVDLGSQPQHF. DNA of the CDR3: TGTGCCAGCAGCGTAGATTTGGGGAGTCAGCCCCAGCATTTT.

The rearrangement links TRBV6-6 to TRBJ1-5, with D possibly TRBD1 on 5 matching bases. V dropped 2 bases and J dropped 4 bases, with 12 bases sitting between them. Germline V lookup: CDR1 MNHNY, CDR2 SVGAGI (reference sequence). The CDR3 runs to 15 residues. In nucleotides, the CDR3 is TGTGCCAGCAGTTACGAGCCAGGGAGGAATCAGCCCCAGCATTTT. As protein: CASSYEPGRNQPQHF.

The CDR3 nucleotides are TGTGCCAGCAGATTAGCGGAGCGGAGCTCCTACAATGAGCAGTTCTTC. Encoded protein: CASRLAERSSYNEQFF. The chain uses TRBV3-1 (or the pseudogene TRBV3-2) and TRBJ2-1; the D gene is possibly TRBD2 (6 bases). Germline V gives CDR1 LGHDT, CDR2 YNNKEL (reference sequence). This CDR3 contains 16 residues. Trimming took 6 bases from V and 0 from J, leaving 15 bases between them.

This clone was observed a handful of times. Other DNA variants within this sample encode the same CDR3. The chain uses TRBV3-1 (or the pseudogene TRBV3-2) and TRBJ1-6, with TRBD1 as a possible D gene (5 bases). Between the trimmed V and J ends, which lost 1 base and 4 bases, there was a span of 8 bases. The germline CDR1 and CDR2 sequences are LGHDT and YNNKEL (reference sequence). The CDR3 sequence is 15 residues long. CDR3 nucleotide sequence: TGTGCCAGCAGCCAAGGTCAGGGATATAATTCACCCCTCCACTTT. It encodes CASSQGQGYNSPLHF.

This chain links TRBV6-2 or TRBV6-3 with TRBJ2-3; 12 bases map to TRBD2. This CDR3 is 15 amino acids long. V lost 6 bases, J lost 4 bases, and 5 bases stayed unmatched. Germline assignment: CDR1 MNHEY and CDR2 SVGEGT. CDR3 loop: CASSDLAGGADTQYF. The CDR3 region has the DNA TGTGCCAGCAGCGATCTAGCGGGAGGGGCAGATACGCAGTATTTT.

The gene calls are TRBV7-9 and TRBJ2-1, with a tentative D call TRBD1 (6 bases). The V and J ends lost 4 bases and 4 bases respectively, with 14 bases between them. Germline CDR1 is SEHNR and CDR2 is FQNEAQ (reference sequence). The CDR3 is 15 residues long. CDR3 in DNA: TGTGCCAGCAGCTCGGGTTGGGACACATACAATGAGCAGTTCTTC. This translates into CASSSGWDTYNEQFF. The entire variable domain, with the rest obtained from reference TRBV7-9 and TRBJ2-1, is as follows: DTGVSQNPRHKITKRGQNVTFRCDPISEHNRLYWYRQTLGQGPEFLTYFQNEAQLEKSRLLSDRFSAERPKGSFSTLEIQRTEQGDSAMYLCASSSGWDTYNEQFFGPGTRLTVL.

This clone was found a few times. As DNA, the CDR3 is TGTGCCAGCAGTTACACCAGGACTGTTAAACCTGGAGGGACTGAAGCTTTCTTT. It is translated as CASSYTRTVKPGGTEAFF. The chain joins TRBV6-2 or TRBV6-3 to TRBJ1-1; D not resolved. Germline V CDR1 and CDR2: MNHEY, SVGEGT. V was cut by 2 bases and J by 5 bases, with 24 bases left in between. The CDR3 consists of 18 residues.

The gene calls are TRBV6-5 and TRBJ1-4; D not certain. The V and J ends lost 6 bases and 1 base respectively, with 12 bases between them. Looked up from germline, CDR1 is MNHEY and CDR2 is SVGAGI. The CDR3 runs to 15 residues. Written as DNA, the CDR3 is TGTGCCAGCAGCGTAACGAGAGTAACTAATGAAAAACTGTTTTTT. Translated, it gives CASSVTRVTNEKLFF.

V is TRBV11-3 and J is TRBJ2-3; D ambiguous. The CDR3 is 13 residues long. The ends were cut back, 6 bases at V and 9 bases at J, with 16 bases in the middle. Germline lookup yields CDR1 SGHNT and CDR2 YENEEA. The CDR3 nucleotides read TGTGCCAGCAGTCGTGGAGCTAGTGGGACGCAGTATTTT. As protein: CASSRGASGTQYF.

This clone was detected only once. V is TRBV24-1 and J is TRBJ2-1; no reliable D call. Germline lookup yields CDR1 KGHDR and CDR2 SFDVKD. The ends were cut back, 9 bases at V and 1 base at J, with 9 bases in the middle. The CDR3 runs to 13 residues. DNA for the CDR3: TGTGCCACCGAGGATGCGTCCTACAATGAGCAGTTCTTC. This codes for CATEDASYNEQFF.

This chain connects TRBV18 to TRBJ1-3; 8 nucleotides match TRBD1. V gave up 2 bases and J gave up 3 bases; unmatched junction bases: 6. The CDR3 extends over 16 amino acids. CDR1 and CDR2 (germline): KGHSH, LQKENI. In DNA form, the CDR3 reads TGTGCCAGCTCACCATCAGGGGGCTCTGGTGGAAACACCATATATTTT. Translation: CASSPSGGSGGNTIYF.

The chain carries TRBV5-4 and TRBJ1-6, with D possibly being TRBD1 (6 bases). The ends were cut back, 0 bases at V and 7 bases at J, with 8 bases in the middle. There are 14 residues in the CDR3. Germline CDR1 SGHNT, CDR2 YYREEE (reference sequence). The CDR3 spells CASSLARGNSPLHF. CDR3 DNA sequence: TGTGCCAGCAGCTTGGCCAGGGGAAATTCACCCCTCCACTTT.

The CDR3 reads CASSRLGQGANYGYTF. Here the CDR3 DNA reads TGTGCCAGCAGCCGCCTCGGACAGGGGGCTAACTATGGCTACACCTTC. This chain connects TRBV5-4 to TRBJ1-2, with 10 bases matching TRBD1. The ends lost 4 bases at V and 0 bases at J; junction bases unmatched: 6. CDR3 length: 16 residues. The germline gives CDR1 SGHNT, CDR2 YYREEE (reference sequence). Combining the CDR3 with reference TRBV5-4 and TRBJ1-2 gives the whole variable domain ETGVTQSPTHLIKTRGQQVTLRCSSQSGHNTVSWYQQALGQGPQFIFQYYREEENGRGNFPPRFSGLQFPNYSSELNVNALELDDSALYLCASSRLGQGANYGYTFGSGTRLTVV.

The chain employs TRBV11-1 and TRBJ1-1, with D unclear. V gave up 5 bases and J gave up 7 bases, with 11 bases separating them. Germline lookup yields CDR1 SGHAT and CDR2 FQDESV (reference sequence). The CDR3 is 12 amino acids. The CDR3 sequence: CASSANFGEAFF. CDR3 in DNA: TGTGCCAGCAGCGCCAACTTCGGTGAAGCTTTCTTT.

This chain uses TRBV29-1 with TRBJ1-1; 8 bases are shared with TRBD1. J was trimmed by 1 base and V by 7 bases; bases with no gene match: 5. Germline CDR1 reads SQVTM; CDR2 reads ANQGSEA. The CDR3 is 13 residues long. The DNA of the CDR3 is TGCAGCGCCCCGGACAGGGCGAACACTGAAGCTTTCTTT. It translates to CSAPDRANTEAFF.

This chain connects TRBV7-3 to TRBJ1-3, with D tentatively TRBD1 (5 bases). CDR1 is SGHTA, CDR2 FQGTGA, per germline. The CDR3 extends over 15 amino acids. V shed 5 bases and J shed 0 bases, with 11 bases lying between them. The CDR3 loop is CASSRGTHSGNTIYF. The CDR3 nucleotides are TGTGCCAGCAGCCGCGGGACTCACTCTGGAAACACCATATATTTT.

This clone was picked up one time. This sequence joins TRBV3-1 (or the pseudogene TRBV3-2) and TRBJ2-5; 7 bases match TRBD1. Looked up from germline, CDR1 is LGHDT and CDR2 is YNNKEL (reference sequence). The CDR3 runs 14 residues. Trimming took 4 bases from V and 5 from J; bases not matched to a gene: 7. CDR3 DNA: TGTGCCAGCAGCCCGCGAGGGGGCGGTGAGACCCAGTACTTC. Translated, it gives CASSPRGGGETQYF.

The chain links TRBV19 to TRBJ1-5; maybe TRBD1 (6 bases). Germline V lookup: CDR1 LNHDA, CDR2 SQIVND (reference sequence). The CDR3 contains 13 residues. Trimming removed 7 bases at V and 7 bases at J, with 14 bases between. This CDR3 is CASNDAGGQPQHF. In DNA form, the CDR3 reads TGTGCCAGTAACGATGCGGGGGGCCAGCCCCAGCATTTT. Filled out from reference TRBV19 and TRBJ1-5, the complete variable domain reads DGGITQSPKYLFRKEGQNVTLSCEQNLNHDAMYWYRQDPGQGLRLIYYSQIVNDFQKGDIAEGYSVSREKKESFPLTVTSAQKNPTAFYLCASNDAGGQPQHFGDGTRLSIL.

The V call is TRBV5-4, the J call TRBJ2-2, with 14 bases matching TRBD2. The germline gives CDR1 SGHNT, CDR2 YYREEE (reference sequence). Trimming at V came to 4 bases and at J to 4 bases, leaving 6 bases not matched to a gene. The CDR3 is made up of 17 amino acids. The CDR3 region is CASSLGGLAGGTGELFF. In DNA form, the CDR3 reads TGTGCCAGCAGCCTAGGAGGACTAGCGGGAGGCACCGGGGAGCTGTTTTTT.

The chain recombines TRBV18 with TRBJ2-3, with TRBD2 matching over 10 bases. The CDR3 runs 15 residues. CDR1 and CDR2 from the germline V gene are KGHSH and LQKENI. Unmatched junction bases numbered 6, after V lost 3 bases and J lost 6 bases. The DNA of the CDR3 is TGTGCCAGCTCACCCTTAGCGGGAGGTTCGGATACGCAGTATTTT. It is translated as CASSPLAGGSDTQYF. Using reference TRBV18 and TRBJ2-3 for the parts outside the CDR3, the full variable domain is NAGVMQNPRHLVRRRGQEARLRCSPMKGHSHVYWYRQLPEEGLKFMVYLQKENIIDESGMPKERFSAEFPKEGPSILRIQQVVRGDSAAYFCASSPLAGGSDTQYFGPGTRLTVL.